This T cell receptor (beta chain) was observed in a study of PD-1 blockade in classical Hodgkin lymphoma. On the study more broadly: Patients had nivolumab dosed at 3 mg/kg, delivered intravenously every 2 weeks.

This sample's time point: cycle 4 day 1 (C4D1), after more than 5 weeks of nivolumab. With no exception, relapse followed autologous stem cell transplantation in all patients, and brentuximab vedotin exposure varied. Researchers report purifying CD4+ T cells from thawed PBMCs by magnetic negative selection. Patients showed best responses of complete response, partial response or progressive disease. Trimming took 0 bases from V and 10 from J; bases not matched to a gene: 11. This CDR3 comprises 15 residues. CDR1 and CDR2 from the germline V gene are SGHRS and YFSETQ. As regards this clone: The antigen is not known.

Generated by immunoSEQ multiplex PCR, the TCRdb table keeps only in-frame clones and is missing some. The sample lists 25,000 to 35,000 clones, approximately 81% seen once, with approximately 0.62% in the top ten. Study results and caveats: Patients who began taking nivolumab under 1 year after ASCT were left out. Unlike CD8+ TCR diversity, which did not rise significantly by C4D1, CD4+ TCR diversity did.

The source of this sequence is a human donor with classical Hodgkin lymphoma. The J gene is TRBJ2-7, the V gene TRBV5-1, with 9 positions matching TRBD2. The sample was CD4+ T cells from blood, taken before the fourth cycle of nivolumab. In nucleotides, the CDR3 is TGCGCCAGCAGCTTGGAGGGTAGCGGGGGATCGTTTCAGTACTTC. Translated: CASSLEGSGGSFQYF.